This entry lists 19 T cell receptor beta chains sequenced from one sample in a study of OX40 agonist ivuxolimab in advanced cancers. Repertoires were generated with immunoSEQ multiplex PCR, while TCRdb's copy carries only in-frame clones and drops some. This table has approximately 54,000 clones, 84% appearing once. The source material was CD4+ or CD8+ T cells sorted from blood, sampled in a trial of the OX40 agonist ivuxolimab. Receptor source: an adult with an advanced solid tumor such as melanoma, head and neck, liver or kidney cancer.

This clone was detected once. The genes are TRBV19 and TRBJ2-3; TRBD1 is a possible D gene (5 bases). The V end was cut by 1 base, the J end by 4 bases, with 6 bases between. Germline CDR1 is LNHDA and CDR2 is SQIVND (reference sequence). This CDR3 is built from 13 residues. This CDR3 reads CASSIARADTQYF. For the CDR3, the DNA is TGTGCCAGTAGTATAGCCAGGGCAGATACGCAGTATTTT. The full variable domain, its missing parts supplied by reference TRBV19 and TRBJ2-3, is DGGITQSPKYLFRKEGQNVTLSCEQNLNHDAMYWYRQDPGQGLRLIYYSQIVNDFQKGDIAEGYSVSREKKESFPLTVTSAQKNPTAFYLCASSIARADTQYFGPGTRLTVL.

Comment on this clone: It is unclear where the CDR3 begins or ends on the DNA, so no DNA is shown, and the CDR3 is as TCRdb lists it. V gene TRBV21-1 combines with J gene TRBJ2-3; TRBD2 was called by the table and not checked on the DNA. TRBV21-1 is noted as a pseudogene. The length of the CDR3 is 18 amino acids, counting both ends. CDR3 loop: CASSKGTAVAGGTDTQYF.

This clone was detected a few times. V and J are TRBV19 and TRBJ1-1, with a weak D call TRBD1 (6 bases). The germline gives CDR1 LNHDA, CDR2 SQIVND (reference sequence). V dropped 6 bases and J dropped 5 bases, with 13 bases sitting between them. The CDR3 runs to 13 residues. Here the CDR3 reads CASRQGWNTEAFF. The DNA for the CDR3 is TGTGCCAGTAGACAGGGATGGAATACTGAAGCTTTCTTT.

The chain employs TRBV5-1 and TRBJ2-2; 13 bases match TRBD2. The CDR3 length is 17 residues. Germline lookup yields CDR1 SGHRS and CDR2 YFSETQ. After removal of 4 bases from V and 0 bases from J, the junction contained 3 bases not matched to a gene. The CDR3 sequence: CASSPGLAGPNTGELFF. The CDR3 DNA sequence: TGCGCCAGCAGCCCGGGACTAGCGGGGCCGAACACCGGGGAGCTGTTTTTT.

The CDR3 coding sequence is TGTGCCAGCAGCCAACCAGGCGGGGCCAACGTCCTGACTTTC. This gives the protein CASSQPGGANVLTF. The chain uses TRBV11-2 and TRBJ2-6, with D unclear. Trimming shortened V by 5 bases and J by 4 bases, and 9 bases separated the two germline ends. The CDR3 sequence is 14 residues long. Germline V gene data show CDR1 as SGHAT and CDR2 as FQNNGV.

This sequence joins TRBV2 and TRBJ1-5, with D uncertain. Trimming shortened V by 3 bases and J by 2 bases, and 8 bases separated the two germline ends. Per the germline V gene, CDR1 is SNHLY and CDR2 is FYNNEI. CDR3 length equals 14 residues. The CDR3, as DNA: TGTGCCAGCAGTGAGGGGATCGGCAATCAGCCCCAGCATTTT. Translating gives CASSEGIGNQPQHF.

This chain joins TRBV6-8 and TRBJ2-1; the D is unclear. CDR3 length: 11 residues. Trimming took 6 bases from V and 6 from J, leaving 6 bases between them. Germline V lookup: CDR1 MNHGY, CDR2 SAAAGT. The CDR3 sequence: CASRISNEQFF. The DNA for the CDR3 is TGTGCCAGCAGAATCAGCAATGAGCAGTTCTTC.

This chain connects TRBV5-1 to TRBJ2-1, with TRBD2 matching over 13 bases. V was clipped by 3 bases and J by 4 bases; unmatched bases: 4. Germline V gene data show CDR1 as SGHRS and CDR2 as YFSETQ. The CDR3 totals 16 residues. CDR3: CASSSQGLAGYNEQFF. The DNA of the CDR3 is TGCGCCAGCAGCTCCCAGGGACTAGCGGGGTACAATGAGCAGTTCTTC.

This clone was recorded a few times. The chain is built from TRBV11-1 and TRBJ2-3, with a weak D call TRBD1 (5 bases). The CDR3 has 14 amino acids. The V end lost 1 base, the J end lost 5 bases, and 10 bases lay between the germline ends. Germline CDR1 reads SGHAT; CDR2 reads FQDESV (reference sequence). The CDR3 DNA is TGTGCCAGCAGCTTAGGGGGCCGGGTAGATACGCAGTATTTT. Amino acid sequence: CASSLGGRVDTQYF. Full variable domain (rest looked up from reference TRBV11-1 and TRBJ2-3): EAEVAQSPRYKITEKSQAVAFWCDPISGHATLYWYRQILGQGPELLVQFQDESVVDDSQLPKDRFSAERLKGVDSTLKIQPAELGDSAMYLCASSLGGRVDTQYFGPGTRLTVL.

The rearrangement links TRBV5-1 to TRBJ2-2, with a weak D call TRBD1 (5 bases). V lost 0 bases, J lost 0 bases, and 15 bases lay in between. Germline CDR1 reads SGHRS; CDR2 reads YFSETQ. This CDR3 spans 18 amino acids. The CDR3 DNA is TGCGCCAGCAGCTTGGCCAGTCCACGACAGACGAACACCGGGGAGCTGTTTTTT. Translating gives CASSLASPRQTNTGELFF. The entire variable domain, with the rest obtained from reference TRBV5-1 and TRBJ2-2, is as follows: KAGVTQTPRYLIKTRGQQVTLSCSPISGHRSVSWYQQTPGQGLQFLFEYFSETQRNKGNFPGRFSGRQFSNSRSEMNVSTLELGDSALYLCASSLASPRQTNTGELFFGEGSRLTVL.

This clone was counted a single time. V and J are TRBV19 and TRBJ1-6; possibly TRBD1 for D (5 bases). The germline CDR1 and CDR2 sequences are LNHDA and SQIVND (reference sequence). Trimming shortened V by 7 bases and J by 4 bases, and 8 bases separated the two germline ends. The CDR3 has 13 residues. CDR3: CASKGRYNSPLHF. The CDR3 DNA is TGTGCCAGTAAGGGACGGTATAATTCACCCCTCCACTTT.

This clone was seen once. The chain is built from TRBV5-1 and TRBJ1-1; weak D call: TRBD1 (6 bases). Germline V gene sequence: CDR1 SGHRS, CDR2 YFSETQ. V lost 1 base and J 5 bases, leaving 21 bases between the germline ends. This CDR3 region has 17 residues. DNA of the CDR3: TGCGCCAGCAGCTTGAGAGGTAACCAGGGGAGGGGGACTGAAGCTTTCTTT. Translated, it gives CASSLRGNQGRGTEAFF.

The J gene is TRBJ2-1, the V gene TRBV12-5; D is undetermined. Germline CDR1 and CDR2: LGHNT and FRNRAP. The CDR3 totals 14 residues. V was shortened by 5 bases and J by 4 bases, with 12 bases between the two germline ends. CDR3 coding DNA: TGTGCTAGTGGTCAAAATAGCCAGTACAATGAGCAGTTCTTC. This translates into CASGQNSQYNEQFF.

V usage is TRBV9 and J usage is TRBJ2-1; TRBD1 might be the D (6 bases). The V gene lost 0 bases and the J gene lost 5 bases, with 12 bases spanning the gap. The CDR3 sequence is 15 residues long. The germline V gene encodes CDR1 SGDLS and CDR2 YYNGEE. Written as DNA, the CDR3 is TGTGCCAGCAGCGTAGCAGGGGACAACCACAATGAGCAGTTCTTC. Protein product: CASSVAGDNHNEQFF.

The CDR3 region is CASSLGAGGGLRTDTQYF. The CDR3 DNA follows: TGTGCCAGCAGCTTAGGCGCGGGGGGGGGACTGCGCACAGATACGCAGTATTTT. This sequence joins TRBV7-2 and TRBJ2-3, with TRBD2 identical over 9 bases. The ends lost 1 base at V and 1 base at J; junction bases unmatched: 9. This CDR3 is 18 amino acids long. In germline, CDR1 is SGHTA, CDR2 FQGNSA.

This chain joins TRBV2 and TRBJ2-3, with D unresolved. The CDR3 has 11 amino acids. The V end was cut by 10 bases, the J end by 5 bases, with 10 bases between. The germline gives CDR1 SNHLY, CDR2 FYNNEI. The CDR3 coding sequence is TGTGCCACCCGGGCCCTAGATACGCAGTATTTT. It specifies CATRALDTQYF.

This clone was recorded once. Other nucleotide sequences in the sample specify the same CDR3. The V and J genes are TRBV7-2 and TRBJ1-1; no clear D gene. This CDR3 spans 14 amino acids. Germline V lookup: CDR1 SGHTA, CDR2 FQGNSA. V was clipped by 1 base and J by 4 bases, with 10 bases between them. CDR3 residues: CASSLEGGFTEAFF. The CDR3 coding sequence is TGTGCCAGCAGCTTAGAGGGAGGTTTCACTGAAGCTTTCTTT.

The rearrangement links TRBV5-1 to TRBJ2-2; D is ambiguous. Germline V gene data show CDR1 as SGHRS and CDR2 as YFSETQ. This CDR3 is 16 amino acids long. Trimming took 2 bases from V and 0 from J, leaving 11 bases between them. CDR3 loop: CASSFQALTNTGELFF. CDR3 bases: TGCGCCAGCAGCTTTCAAGCCCTGACGAACACCGGGGAGCTGTTTTTT.

This clone was observed once. J is TRBJ2-7 and V is TRBV29-1; 7 bases agree with TRBD2. The CDR3 is 13 residues long. The V segment lost 6 bases and the J segment 4 bases; nucleotides outside the gene matches: 9. The germline CDR1 and CDR2 sequences are SQVTM and ANQGSEA. In DNA, the CDR3 is TGCAGCGTAATCAGCGGGGCCCTATACGAGCAGTACTTC. It translates to CSVISGALYEQYF.